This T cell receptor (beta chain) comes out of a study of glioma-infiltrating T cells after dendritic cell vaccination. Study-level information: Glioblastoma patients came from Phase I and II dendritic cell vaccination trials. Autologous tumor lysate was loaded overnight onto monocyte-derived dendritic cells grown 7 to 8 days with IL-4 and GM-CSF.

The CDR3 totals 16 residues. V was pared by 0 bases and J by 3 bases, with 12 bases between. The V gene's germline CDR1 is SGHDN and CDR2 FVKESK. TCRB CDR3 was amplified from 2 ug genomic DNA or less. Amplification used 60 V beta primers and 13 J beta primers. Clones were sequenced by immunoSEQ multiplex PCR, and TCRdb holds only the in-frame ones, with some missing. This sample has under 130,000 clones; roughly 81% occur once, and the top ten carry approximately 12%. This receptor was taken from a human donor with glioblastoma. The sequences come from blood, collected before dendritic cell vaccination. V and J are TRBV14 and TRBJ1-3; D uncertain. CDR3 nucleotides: TGTGCCAGCAGCCAAGAGGTACCGCGAAGTGGAAACACCATATATTTT. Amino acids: CASSQEVPRSGNTIYF.